These 13 T cell receptor beta chains were sequenced from one sample in a study of shared clonotypes between healthy human individuals. Generated by immunoSEQ multiplex PCR, the TCRdb table keeps only in-frame clones and is missing some. The sample includes 2,500,000 or so clones, 93% of them seen just once. Material for sequencing was naive CD4+ T cells from PBMCs. The subset here: CD45RA+ positively selected. The receptors originated from a man between 18 and 29 years old in good health. Some clones in this sample may be carry-over from other donors' samples.

Comments on this clone: One end of the junction fails to match germline, which may point to a read error. The J gene is TRBJ2-7, the V gene TRBV9; 10 bases map to TRBD2. The CDR3 length is 16 residues. Germline CDR1 is SGDLS and CDR2 is YYNGEE. The CDR3, as DNA: TGTGCCAGCAGCCCTCGTCCTAGCGGGAGCTCCAACGAGCAGTACTTC. Its protein product is CASSPRPSGSSNEQYF.

The chain is built from TRBV12-5 and TRBJ1-3; D unclear. The germline gives CDR1 LGHNT, CDR2 FRNRAP. The V and J ends lost 0 bases and 6 bases respectively, with 6 bases between them. The CDR3 sequence is 13 residues long. In DNA form, the CDR3 reads TGTGCTAGTGGTTTGGTCAGTGAAAACACCATATATTTT. Protein sequence: CASGLVSENTIYF.

The chain carries TRBV10-3 and TRBJ2-7; D might be TRBD2 (6 bases). The CDR3 contains 13 residues. V lost 6 bases, J lost 3 bases, and 12 bases lay in between. The germline V gene encodes CDR1 ENHRY and CDR2 SYGVKD. This CDR3 is CAIRGIGGYEQYF. CDR3 bases: TGTGCCATCAGGGGGATCGGGGGCTACGAGCAGTACTTC.

This clone came up once. The V call is TRBV25-1, the J call TRBJ2-1; the D gene is possibly TRBD1 (6 bases). Germline CDR1 and CDR2: MGHDK and SYGVNS. Trimming pared 1 base from V and 3 bases from J, leaving 16 bases between. The length of the CDR3 is 17 residues. The CDR3 DNA reads TGTGCCAGCAGTGAATTGGGGGCGGCTGGGGACTACAATGAGCAGTTCTTC. Protein product: CASSELGAAGDYNEQFF. The whole variable domain, remainder taken from reference TRBV25-1 and TRBJ2-1, is EADIYQTPRYLVIGTGKKITLECSQTMGHDKMYWYQQDPGMELHLIHYSYGVNSTEKGDLSSESTVSRIRTEHFPLTLESARPSHTSQYLCASSELGAAGDYNEQFFGPGTRLTVL.

The gene calls are TRBV7-8 and TRBJ2-1; a possible D gene is TRBD2 (6 bases). The CDR3 has 16 residues. Germline V lookup: CDR1 SGHVS, CDR2 FQNEAQ. Trimming stripped 5 bases from V and 0 bases from J, with 14 bases between. The CDR3 DNA follows: TGTGCCAGCAGCCCCCGGGACTCCAGCTCCTACAATGAGCAGTTCTTC. As protein: CASSPRDSSSYNEQFF. Based on the CDR3 plus reference TRBV7-8 and TRBJ2-1, the full variable domain is GAGVSQSPRYKVAKRGQDVALRCDPISGHVSLFWYQQALGQGPEFLTYFQNEAQLDKSGLPSDRFFAERPEGSVSTLKIQRTQQEDSAVYLCASSPRDSSSYNEQFFGPGTRLTVL.

The V gene is TRBV19, the J gene TRBJ1-1; the D gene is possibly TRBD1 (5 bases). Germline V gives CDR1 LNHDA, CDR2 SQIVND (reference sequence). The CDR3 spans 13 residues. Trimming shortened V by 7 bases and J by 4 bases, and 13 bases separated the two germline ends. The CDR3 loop reads CASTTGVATEAFF. The CDR3 DNA follows: TGTGCCAGTACTACAGGAGTTGCCACTGAAGCTTTCTTT.

This clone showed up just once. The CDR3 sequence: CASSIGTLNSNQPQHF. The CDR3 DNA sequence: TGTGCCAGCAGCATAGGGACACTAAATAGCAATCAGCCCCAGCATTTT. V gene TRBV5-8 combines with J gene TRBJ1-5, with a possible D match to TRBD1 (6 bases). Trimming pared 4 bases from V and 0 bases from J, leaving 14 bases between. The germline V gene has CDR1 SGHTS and CDR2 YDEGEE. This CDR3 spans 16 amino acids.

The chain couples TRBV2 to TRBJ1-1; D may be TRBD1 (5 bases). The CDR3 has 15 residues. V lost 6 bases to trimming and J lost 1 base, with 15 bases between them. Germline CDR1 reads SNHLY; CDR2 reads FYNNEI. The CDR3 DNA reads TGTGCCAGCAGGTGGGGGGAAGCCCAGAACACTGAAGCTTTCTTT. It yields the protein CASRWGEAQNTEAFF.

This clone was observed a single time. The V gene is TRBV5-1, the J gene TRBJ1-2, with 11 bases aligning to TRBD1. V shed 7 bases and J 6 bases; nucleotides not matched to a gene: 2. Germline V gene sequence: CDR1 SGHRS, CDR2 YFSETQ. The CDR3 sequence is 12 residues long. The CDR3 coding sequence is TGCGCCAGCGGACAGGGGGCGGATGGCTACACCTTC. Protein sequence: CASGQGADGYTF.

The V gene is TRBV19, the J gene TRBJ2-3; 8 bases match TRBD1. V gave up 3 bases and J gave up 1 base; unmatched junction bases: 3. From germline, CDR1 is LNHDA and CDR2 SQIVND (reference sequence). The CDR3 is 15 amino acids. CDR3 region: CASSITDRGTDTQYF. In DNA form, the CDR3 reads TGTGCCAGTAGTATCACGGACAGGGGCACAGATACGCAGTATTTT.

This clone was observed a single time. This chain links TRBV6-5 with TRBJ1-2; D remains ambiguous. The germline V gene encodes CDR1 MNHEY and CDR2 SVGAGI. This CDR3 is 11 amino acids long. V dropped 3 bases and J dropped 13 bases, with 12 bases sitting between them. CDR3: CASSYPPRSTF. DNA of the CDR3: TGTGCCAGCAGTTATCCCCCCCGGTCCACCTTC.

The V gene is TRBV5-6, the J gene TRBJ2-1; no clear D gene. This CDR3 region has 14 residues. V was trimmed by 2 bases and J by 3 bases, leaving 9 bases between them. Germline loops: CDR1 SGHDT, CDR2 YYEEEE. CDR3 sequence: CASSFGRGYNEQFF. The CDR3 DNA follows: TGTGCCAGCAGCTTCGGTCGTGGCTACAATGAGCAGTTCTTC. Supplemented by reference TRBV5-6 and TRBJ2-1, the full variable domain reads DAGVTQSPTHLIKTRGQQVTLRCSPKSGHDTVSWYQQALGQGPQFIFQYYEEEERQRGNFPDRFSGHQFPNYSSELNVNALLLGDSALYLCASSFGRGYNEQFFGPGTRLTVL.

The V and J genes are TRBV7-9 and TRBJ2-3; perhaps TRBD2 as D (5 bases). Trimming stripped 4 bases from V and 4 bases from J, with 15 bases between. The V gene's germline CDR1 is SEHNR and CDR2 FQNEAQ (reference sequence). This CDR3 comprises 15 residues. This chain's CDR3 is CASSSWRAQADTQYF. CDR3 coding DNA: TGTGCCAGCAGCTCGTGGCGGGCTCAAGCAGATACGCAGTATTTT. Combining the CDR3 with reference TRBV7-9 and TRBJ2-3 gives the whole variable domain DTGVSQNPRHKITKRGQNVTFRCDPISEHNRLYWYRQTLGQGPEFLTYFQNEAQLEKSRLLSDRFSAERPKGSFSTLEIQRTEQGDSAMYLCASSSWRAQADTQYFGPGTRLTVL.